Listed below are T cell receptor beta chains from one sample, sequenced in a study of blood T cells in healthy people across ages. TCRdb re-called the 5' RACE reads through MiXCR, storing one row per CDR3 protein. This sample has some 1.4 million distinct CDR3 sequences, with around 39% found just once. The specimen sequenced was blood. The source of these receptors is a woman aged 18 to 35 in good health. The CDR3 runs from the conserved cysteine through the conserved F or W. A D gene is named only where the DNA matches it firmly. Not all rows give a size; the values are once, few, many and, for expanded clones, a class.

abundance: -
v_gene: TRBV9
j_gene: TRBJ2-1
d_gene: -
CDR3aa: CASSVDSGWQFF
CDR3nt: TGTGCCAGCAGCGTAGATTCAGGGTGGCAGTTCTTC

abundance: -
v_gene: TRBV18
j_gene: TRBJ1-3
d_gene: -
CDR3aa: CASSPTIDSFYSGNTIYF
CDR3nt: TGTGCCAGCTCACCAACGATCGACAGCTTTTACTCTGGAAACACCATATATTTT

abundance: -
v_gene: TRBV7-2
j_gene: TRBJ1-2
d_gene: -
CDR3aa: CASSHRTENYGYTF
CDR3nt: TGTGCCAGCAGCCACCGAACAGAGAACTATGGCTACACCTTC

abundance: -
v_gene: TRBV14
j_gene: TRBJ2-7
d_gene: TRBD2
CDR3aa: CASSFAGTSGSSYNEQYF
CDR3nt: TGTGCCAGCAGCTTCGCCGGGACTAGCGGAAGCTCCTACAATGAGCAGTACTTC

abundance: few
v_gene: TRBV7-2
j_gene: TRBJ2-7
d_gene: -
CDR3aa: CASSFEPGYEQYF
CDR3nt: TGTGCCAGCAGCTTTGAGCCAGGCTACGAGCAGTACTTC

abundance: -
v_gene: TRBV4-1
j_gene: TRBJ2-4
d_gene: TRBD2
CDR3aa: CASNQEQLAGTRRGKNIQYF
CDR3nt: TGCGCCAGCAACCAAGAGCAACTAGCGGGGACCCGGAGGGGCAAAAACATTCAGTACTTC

abundance: -
v_gene: TRBV20-1
j_gene: TRBJ2-7
d_gene: TRBD2
CDR3aa: CSARGAGVLYEQYF
CDR3nt: TGCAGTGCTAGAGGAGCGGGAGTCCTCTACGAGCAGTACTTC

abundance: many
v_gene: TRBV4-2
j_gene: TRBJ2-5
d_gene: TRBD2
CDR3aa: CASSQGVSSGTVQETQYF
CDR3nt: TGTGCCAGCAGCCAAGGGGTATCTAGCGGAACTGTCCAAGAGACCCAGTACTTC

abundance: few
v_gene: TRBV24-1
j_gene: TRBJ2-1
d_gene: TRBD2
CDR3aa: CATSDVGTSGKQFF
CDR3nt: TGTGCCACCAGTGACGTCGGGACTAGCGGGAAGCAGTTCTTC

abundance: -
v_gene: TRBV29-1
j_gene: TRBJ2-5
d_gene: -
CDR3aa: CSVEGRVAETQYF
CDR3nt: TGCAGCGTTGAGGGCAGGGTGGCAGAGACCCAGTACTTC

abundance: -
v_gene: TRBV20-1
j_gene: TRBJ1-2
d_gene: TRBD1
CDR3aa: CSARAGQVTTLYGYTF
CDR3nt: TGCAGTGCAAGGGCGGGACAGGTGACTACCCTCTATGGCTACACCTTC

abundance: -
v_gene: TRBV3-1
j_gene: TRBJ2-3
d_gene: -
CDR3aa: CASSQWGDDTQYF
CDR3nt: TGTGCCAGCAGCCAATGGGGGGACGATACGCAGTATTTT

abundance: few
v_gene: TRBV12-3/TRBV12-4
j_gene: TRBJ1-2
d_gene: TRBD1
CDR3aa: CASSRTGAYTF
CDR3nt: TGTGCCAGCAGTCGAACAGGGGCCTACACCTTC

abundance: -
v_gene: TRBV21-1
j_gene: TRBJ2-3
d_gene: -
CDR3aa: CASSKVLAGASRTDTQYF
CDR3nt: TGTGCCAGCAGCAAGGTGCTAGCGGGAGCGAGCCGCACAGATACGCAGTATTTT

abundance: few
v_gene: TRBV6-5
j_gene: TRBJ2-3
d_gene: TRBD2
CDR3aa: CASSYDVTSGRGTDTQYF
CDR3nt: TGTGCCAGCAGTTACGACGTGACTAGCGGGAGGGGCACAGATACGCAGTATTTT

abundance: -
v_gene: TRBV7-2
j_gene: TRBJ2-3
d_gene: TRBD2
CDR3aa: CASSLARFQREVTDTQYF
CDR3nt: TGTGCCAGCAGCTTAGCGCGTTTCCAGCGGGAGGTAACAGATACGCAGTATTTT

abundance: few
v_gene: TRBV10-3
j_gene: TRBJ2-1
d_gene: TRBD2
CDR3aa: CATQLTSGAYNEQFF
CDR3nt: TGTGCCACCCAGTTGACTAGCGGAGCTTACAATGAGCAGTTCTTC

abundance: -
v_gene: TRBV5-1
j_gene: TRBJ2-5
d_gene: -
CDR3aa: CASSLEGRQGGQYF
CDR3nt: TGCGCCAGCAGCTTGGAAGGGAGGCAAGGAGGCCAGTACTTC

abundance: few
v_gene: TRBV27
j_gene: TRBJ2-1
d_gene: -
CDR3aa: CASSLPPGLGSTEQFF
CDR3nt: TGTGCCAGCAGTTTACCCCCGGGTTTAGGTTCCACTGAGCAGTTCTTC

abundance: -
v_gene: TRBV12-3/TRBV12-4
j_gene: TRBJ2-3
d_gene: -
CDR3aa: CASRVGFSTDTQYF
CDR3nt: TGTGCCAGCAGGGTGGGTTTTAGCACAGATACGCAGTATTTT

abundance: few
v_gene: TRBV3-1
j_gene: TRBJ2-5
d_gene: -
CDR3aa: CASILQETQYF
CDR3nt: TGTGCCAGCATCCTTCAAGAGACCCAGTACTTC

abundance: few
v_gene: TRBV6-5
j_gene: TRBJ2-7
d_gene: TRBD1
CDR3aa: CASSASRQGPYEQYF
CDR3nt: TGTGCCAGCAGTGCAAGTCGACAGGGACCCTACGAGCAGTACTTC

abundance: -
v_gene: TRBV9
j_gene: TRBJ2-1
d_gene: TRBD2
CDR3aa: CASSHSGVTYNEQFF
CDR3nt: TGTGCCAGCAGCCATAGCGGGGTCACCTACAATGAGCAGTTCTTC

abundance: few
v_gene: TRBV6-1
j_gene: TRBJ1-1
d_gene: -
CDR3aa: CASVRDLNTEAFF
CDR3nt: TGTGCCAGCGTCCGGGATTTGAACACTGAAGCTTTCTTT

abundance: -
v_gene: TRBV25-1
j_gene: TRBJ1-3
d_gene: -
CDR3aa: CASSEIRGNTIYF
CDR3nt: TGTGCCAGCAGCGAAATAAGGGGAAACACCATATATTTT

abundance: -
v_gene: TRBV2
j_gene: TRBJ1-4
d_gene: -
CDR3aa: CASSDWTAGEKLFF
CDR3nt: TGTGCCAGCAGTGATTGGACGGCCGGTGAAAAACTGTTTTTT

abundance: -
v_gene: TRBV27
j_gene: TRBJ2-7
d_gene: TRBD2
CDR3aa: CASSSRLAGVLTYEQYF
CDR3nt: TGTGCCAGCAGTTCCCGACTAGCGGGAGTTTTGACCTACGAGCAGTACTTC

abundance: -
v_gene: TRBV27
j_gene: TRBJ2-7
d_gene: -
CDR3aa: CASTRRSGSLSYEQYF
CDR3nt: TGTGCCAGCACTCGACGGAGCGGGTCCCTCTCCTACGAGCAGTACTTC

abundance: few
v_gene: TRBV28
j_gene: TRBJ2-2
d_gene: -
CDR3aa: CASRVQGPNTGELFF
CDR3nt: TGTGCCAGCCGTGTTCAGGGGCCGAACACCGGGGAGCTGTTTTTT

abundance: -
v_gene: TRBV6-6
j_gene: TRBJ2-7
d_gene: -
CDR3aa: CASRHSGEQYF
CDR3nt: TGTGCCAGCAGACATAGCGGCGAGCAGTACTTC

abundance: -
v_gene: TRBV29-1
j_gene: TRBJ1-1
d_gene: -
CDR3aa: CSVEAGWVLAEAFF
CDR3nt: TGCAGCGTTGAAGCCGGGTGGGTACTCGCTGAAGCTTTCTTT

abundance: -
v_gene: TRBV30
j_gene: TRBJ2-1
d_gene: -
CDR3aa: CAWGDNEQFF
CDR3nt: TGTGCCTGGGGGGACAATGAGCAGTTCTTC

abundance: few
v_gene: TRBV27
j_gene: TRBJ1-1
d_gene: TRBD1
CDR3aa: CASSLSPGTGAAFF
CDR3nt: TGTGCCAGCAGTTTATCTCCCGGGACAGGGGCAGCTTTCTTT

abundance: many
v_gene: TRBV12-3/TRBV12-4
j_gene: TRBJ1-1
d_gene: -
CDR3aa: CASSLGGMNTEAFF
CDR3nt: TGTGCCAGCAGCTTAGGGGGAATGAACACTGAAGCTTTCTTT

abundance: -
v_gene: TRBV10-3
j_gene: TRBJ1-1
d_gene: -
CDR3aa: CAAVGQALEDTEAFF
CDR3nt: TGTGCTGCGGTCGGCCAGGCGCTGGAGGACACTGAAGCTTTCTTT

abundance: few
v_gene: TRBV7-9
j_gene: TRBJ2-7
d_gene: -
CDR3aa: CASSPGSNSYEQYF
CDR3nt: TGTGCCAGCAGCCCGGGTTCTAACTCCTACGAGCAGTACTTC

abundance: once
v_gene: TRBV27
j_gene: TRBJ1-5
d_gene: -
CDR3aa: CASKILDSNQPQHF
CDR3nt: TGTGCCAGCAAGATCTTGGATAGCAATCAGCCCCAGCATTTT

abundance: few
v_gene: TRBV20-1
j_gene: TRBJ1-2
d_gene: -
CDR3aa: CSARRAGSNYGYTF
CDR3nt: TGCAGTGCTAGGCGAGCAGGGTCTAACTATGGCTACACCTTC

abundance: -
v_gene: TRBV7-9
j_gene: TRBJ2-5
d_gene: TRBD1
CDR3aa: CVSSRLGQGAKETQYF
CDR3nt: TGTGTCAGCAGCCGACTGGGACAGGGGGCGAAAGAGACCCAGTACTTC

abundance: few
v_gene: TRBV7-9
j_gene: TRBJ2-5
d_gene: -
CDR3aa: CASSFQSGQETQYF
CDR3nt: TGTGCCAGCAGCTTTCAGTCAGGGCAAGAGACCCAGTACTTC

abundance: -
v_gene: TRBV20-1
j_gene: TRBJ2-7
d_gene: -
CDR3aa: CSASDPGLGNYEQYF
CDR3nt: TGCAGTGCTAGTGACCCGGGACTGGGAAACTACGAGCAGTACTTC

abundance: -
v_gene: TRBV7-2
j_gene: TRBJ2-7
d_gene: -
CDR3aa: CASSSRSGTGNLLYEQYF
CDR3nt: TGTGCCAGCAGCTCCCGCTCCGGGACCGGGAACCTCCTCTACGAGCAGTACTTC

abundance: few
v_gene: TRBV10-3
j_gene: TRBJ1-5
d_gene: -
CDR3aa: CAISESSGSDQPQHF
CDR3nt: TGTGCCATCAGTGAGTCTTCAGGTAGCGATCAGCCCCAGCATTTT

abundance: few
v_gene: TRBV5-1
j_gene: TRBJ2-2
d_gene: -
CDR3aa: CASSLDSVGTGELFF
CDR3nt: TGCGCCAGCAGCCTGGACTCCGTGGGGACCGGGGAGCTGTTTTTT

abundance: -
v_gene: TRBV7-9
j_gene: TRBJ1-1
d_gene: -
CDR3aa: CASSLSYSTDLNTEAFF
CDR3nt: TGTGCCAGCAGCTTAAGTTACTCGACAGACCTGAACACTGAAGCTTTCTTT

abundance: few
v_gene: TRBV13
j_gene: TRBJ2-1
d_gene: -
CDR3aa: CASSLQGGPSSYNEQFF
CDR3nt: TGTGCCAGCAGCTTACAAGGCGGGCCTAGCTCCTACAATGAGCAGTTCTTC

abundance: -
v_gene: TRBV7-3
j_gene: TRBJ2-3
d_gene: -
CDR3aa: CASSARRLDTQYF
CDR3nt: TGTGCCAGCAGCGCCCGTAGGTTGGATACGCAGTATTTT

abundance: -
v_gene: TRBV6-1
j_gene: TRBJ1-1
d_gene: -
CDR3aa: CASRPGSMNTEAFF
CDR3nt: TGTGCCAGCAGACCAGGGTCAATGAACACTGAAGCTTTCTTT

abundance: -
v_gene: TRBV27
j_gene: TRBJ2-5
d_gene: -
CDR3aa: CASSLFRGETQYF
CDR3nt: TGTGCCAGCAGTTTGTTTAGGGGAGAGACCCAGTACTTC

abundance: many
v_gene: TRBV30
j_gene: TRBJ1-1
d_gene: -
CDR3aa: CAWSVGVLNTEAFF
CDR3nt: TGTGCCTGGAGTGTAGGAGTCCTGAACACTGAAGCTTTCTTT

abundance: -
v_gene: TRBV28
j_gene: TRBJ2-1
d_gene: TRBD2
CDR3aa: CASSLLTGLAGTEQFF
CDR3nt: TGTGCCAGCAGTCTCCTCACCGGGCTAGCGGGTACTGAGCAGTTCTTC

abundance: -
v_gene: TRBV2
j_gene: TRBJ2-1
d_gene: TRBD2
CDR3aa: CASLPGLAEQFF
CDR3nt: TGTGCCAGTCTGCCGGGACTAGCGGAGCAGTTCTTC

abundance: -
v_gene: TRBV5-1
j_gene: TRBJ1-6
d_gene: -
CDR3aa: CAGSLVGQRDNSPLHF
CDR3nt: TGCGCCGGCAGCCTGGTAGGACAGAGAGATAATTCACCCCTCCACTTT

abundance: many
v_gene: TRBV10-3
j_gene: TRBJ1-2
d_gene: TRBD1
CDR3aa: CAISEPIGGDRNYGYTF
CDR3nt: TGTGCCATCAGTGAGCCCATTGGCGGGGACAGGAACTATGGCTACACCTTC

abundance: -
v_gene: TRBV25-1
j_gene: TRBJ2-6
d_gene: TRBD2
CDR3aa: CASSPSGRLLGSGANVLTF
CDR3nt: TGTGCCAGCAGTCCTAGCGGGAGGTTGCTTGGTTCTGGGGCCAACGTCCTGACTTTC